These 3 T cell receptor beta chains share one sample of origin, sequenced in a study of cytomegalovirus exposure and HLA in healthy donors. The primer mix had 60 Vbeta and 13 Jbeta primers. Assay used: immunoSEQ multiplex PCR; TCRdb lists only in-frame clones, some missing. The sample yields about 160,000 clones, more than 70% seen once. The source material was PBMCs. The origin of the receptors is a man aged 55 to 70 in good health and CMV-seronegative.

This clone showed up just a few times. The rearrangement joins TRBV7-6 to TRBJ2-5; 9 bases map to TRBD1. This CDR3 spans 14 amino acids. The V gene end was trimmed by 3 bases and the J gene end by 3 bases; junction bases not matched to a gene: 2. From germline, CDR1 is SGHVS and CDR2 FNYEAQ. The CDR3 DNA follows: TGTGCCAGCAGCTTCCGGGACAGGGAAGAGACCCAGTACTTC. Protein product: CASSFRDREETQYF.

This clone appeared a single time. As DNA, the CDR3 is TGTGCCAGCAGCTTCCTGAGGAGTAGGCACACAGATACGCAGTATTTT. Encoded protein: CASSFLRSRHTDTQYF. The chain carries TRBV5-6 and TRBJ2-3; D is unclear. The germline V gene has CDR1 SGHDT and CDR2 YYEEEE. Deletions cut 2 bases from V and 2 bases from J, with 15 bases between. CDR3 size: 16 residues.

The J gene is TRBJ2-5, the V gene TRBV5-8, with D unclear. The closer fit of TRBJ2-7 to the DNA end suggests the J call may be wrong. The germline V gene has CDR1 SGHTS and CDR2 YDEGEE. CDR3 length equals 13 residues. CDR3 in DNA: TGTGCCAGCAGCTCCGAGCGCCCCTACGAGCAGTACTTC. Protein: CASSSERPYEQYF.